What follows are 14 T cell receptor beta chains derived from one specimen sequenced in a study of early T cells in non-severe SARS-CoV-2 infection. TCRdb redid the calling of the 5' RACE reads with MiXCR, one entry per CDR3 protein. The sample includes approximately 76,000 distinct CDR3 sequences, 11% of them seen just once. The sequenced sample consisted of whole blood. Receptors originate from an adult who was a healthcare worker with PCR-confirmed SARS-CoV-2 infection or an uninfected control (not recorded which).

V gene TRBV7-2 combines with J gene TRBJ1-1, with a tentative D call TRBD1 (5 bases). V lost 5 bases and J lost 1, with 11 bases in between. The CDR3 spans 14 residues. Germline lookup yields CDR1 SGHTA and CDR2 FQGNSA. The DNA for the CDR3 is TGTGCCAGCAGCCCTAGGGGCGCGAACACTGAAGCTTTCTTT. It is translated as CASSPRGANTEAFF.

The chain uses TRBV3-1 and TRBJ1-4; D uncertain. CDR1 is LGHDT and CDR2 is YNNKEL in the germline V gene (reference sequence). Trimming stripped 8 bases from V and 0 bases from J, with 10 bases between. This CDR3 contains 14 residues. The CDR3 reads CASRPSPTNEKLFF. The CDR3 DNA reads TGTGCCAGCCGCCCATCACCAACTAATGAAAAACTGTTTTTT.

A few counts support this clonotype. The chain uses TRBV30 and TRBJ1-2; weak D call: TRBD1 (5 bases). Germline V gene sequence: CDR1 GTSNPN, CDR2 SVGIG (reference sequence). This CDR3 is 14 amino acids long. V was shortened by 0 bases and J by 4 bases, with 12 bases between the two germline ends. In DNA, the CDR3 is TGTGCCTGGAGTGTACTCGGTAGGGGCTATGGCTACACCTTC. Translation: CAWSVLGRGYGYTF.

The V gene is TRBV23-1, the J gene TRBJ1-4; possible D gene TRBD1, 6 bases. TRBV23-1 is an ORF, and what it does is uncertain. V was clipped by 5 bases and J by 0 bases, with 10 bases between them. This CDR3 is built from 15 residues. CDR3 DNA: TGCGCCAGCAGTACGAAGGGGGCAACTAATGAAAAACTGTTTTTT. Amino acids: CASSTKGATNEKLFF.

There are a few counts of this clonotype. CDR3 DNA sequence: TGTGCCAGCAGCGGACGGGACAGTTCCTACGAGCAGTACTTC. Its protein product is CASSGRDSSYEQYF. The rearrangement links TRBV9 to TRBJ2-7; TRBD1 matches at 7 bases. The CDR3 extends over 14 amino acids. In germline, CDR1 is SGDLS, CDR2 YYNGEE. The J segment lost 1 base and the V segment lost 3 bases, leaving 4 bases of the junction unmatched.

The chain uses TRBV4-2 and TRBJ2-3, with no clear D. Germline CDR1 is LGHNA and CDR2 is YNFKEQ. The length of the CDR3 is 14 residues. Trimming removed 0 bases from V and 6 bases from J, with 10 bases in between. CDR3 bases: TGTGCCAGCAGCCAAGATACCCCCGGGGATACGCAGTATTTT. It yields the protein CASSQDTPGDTQYF.

This clonotype has at least ten counts. The CDR3 spells CASSLASSVAPGIQYF. The CDR3 nucleotides are TGTGCCAGCAGCTTAGCGAGTAGCGTTGCCCCCGGCATTCAGTACTTC. The chain recombines TRBV7-2 with TRBJ2-4, with D possibly being TRBD2 (5 bases). Germline CDR1 reads SGHTA; CDR2 reads FQGNSA. V lost 0 bases and J lost 9, with 18 bases in between. This CDR3 has 16 residues.

The chain employs TRBV7-2 and TRBJ2-3, with D possibly matching TRBD1 (6 bases). V was clipped by 1 base and J by 4 bases, with 9 bases between them. The CDR3 covers 14 residues. The germline V gene has CDR1 SGHTA and CDR2 FQGNSA. The DNA of the CDR3 is TGTGCCAGCAGCTTAGGATGGGGGCCAGATACGCAGTATTTT. Translation gives CASSLGWGPDTQYF.

In this sample, this clonotype turned up a few times. The V gene is TRBV4-1, the J gene TRBJ2-5; perhaps TRBD1 as D (5 bases). In germline, CDR1 is MGHRA, CDR2 YSYEKL. The length of the CDR3 is 14 residues. Trimming removed 4 bases at V and 2 bases at J, with 11 bases between. CDR3 sequence: CASSRKQEQETQYF. In nucleotides, the CDR3 is TGCGCCAGCAGCCGAAAACAGGAACAAGAGACCCAGTACTTC.

This clonotype turned up a few times. V and J are TRBV5-1 and TRBJ2-2; TRBD1 matches at 7 bases. With 4 bases clipped from V and 6 bases from J, the junction kept 6 bases outside the gene matches. The CDR3 extends over 14 amino acids. Looked up from germline, CDR1 is SGHRS and CDR2 is YFSETQ. The CDR3 sequence is CASSARQGAGELFF. DNA of the CDR3: TGCGCCAGCAGCGCACGACAGGGTGCCGGGGAGCTGTTTTTT.

This clonotype was counted only a few times. The chain uses TRBV12-5 and TRBJ1-4, with D unclear. The germline V gene encodes CDR1 LGHNT and CDR2 FRNRAP. CDR3 length: 13 residues. Trimming cost V 5 bases and J 8 bases, with 12 bases left between them. The CDR3 loop reads CASGIDGPEKLFF. Written as DNA, the CDR3 is TGTGCTAGTGGTATCGATGGACCCGAAAAACTGTTTTTT.

This clonotype was counted at least ten times. This chain links TRBV6-5 with TRBJ1-1; TRBD1 is a possible D gene (6 bases). CDR1 is MNHEY and CDR2 is SVGAGI in the germline V gene. The CDR3 covers 14 residues. The germline V and J ends were trimmed by 5 bases and 4 bases, with 14 bases remaining between them. This chain's CDR3 is CASSPGQRATEAFF. Written as DNA, the CDR3 is TGTGCCAGCAGTCCGGGACAAAGGGCCACTGAAGCTTTCTTT.

The chain links TRBV7-9 to TRBJ1-4; maybe TRBD1 (5 bases). CDR3 length equals 13 residues. Trimming left V 8 bases short and J 8 bases short, with 15 bases between. Germline assignment: CDR1 SEHNR and CDR2 FQNEAQ (reference sequence). CDR3 sequence reads: CASLLEGREKLFF. The CDR3 coding sequence is TGTGCCAGCCTGCTGGAGGGACGGGAAAAACTGTTTTTT.

There are many counts of this clonotype. This chain joins TRBV7-9 and TRBJ2-7, with 9 bases that match TRBD1. Germline V gives CDR1 SEHNR, CDR2 FQNEAQ (reference sequence). The CDR3 length is 15 residues. The V and J ends lost 5 bases and 3 bases, in that order; junction bases with no gene match: 8. CDR3 amino acids: CASSLPAGQGYEQYF. CDR3 nucleotide sequence: TGTGCCAGCAGCCTCCCGGCGGGACAGGGCTACGAGCAGTACTTC.